A selection of T cell receptor beta chains follows, all from one sample in a study of blood T cell repertoires in COVID-19. The table came from immunoSEQ multiplex PCR; TCRdb's copy has only in-frame clones and leaves some out. The sample lists about 120,000 clones, roughly 80% seen once, with 2% to 2.5% in the top ten. The sequenced sample consisted of peripheral blood. The origin of the receptors is a man aged 25-40 years with acute or convalescent COVID-19. The CDR3 runs from the conserved cysteine through the conserved F or W. D genes are given only for firm matches. Only some rows state a clone size, as once, few, many or a class for expanded clones.

j_call | clone_size | d_call | v_call | cdr3_nt | cdr3_aa
TRBJ2-3 | NA | TRBD1 | TRBV6-2/TRBV6-3 | TGTGCCAGCAGCATCGGACAGGCCACAGATACGCAGTATTTT | CASSIGQATDTQYF
TRBJ2-3 | once | NA | TRBV9 | TGTGCCAGCAGCGACACAGGGGATACGCAGTATTTT | CASSDTGDTQYF
TRBJ2-4 | once | TRBD2 | TRBV6-6 | TGTGCCAGCAGTCTATTCACCGGGACTAGCGGGTACGCCAAAAACATTCAGTACTTC | CASSLFTGTSGYAKNIQYF
TRBJ2-6 | NA | NA | TRBV5-6 | TGTGCCAGCAAGTCCAGCTCTGGGGCCAACGTCCTGACTTTC | CASKSSSGANVLTF
TRBJ2-2 | NA | NA | TRBV4-1 | TGCGCCAGCAGCCATATGACGGGGGTGACAAACACCGGGGAGCTGTTTTTT | CASSHMTGVTNTGELFF
TRBJ2-1 | NA | NA | TRBV9 | TGTGCCAGCAGCGGAGAACTAGCCACCCTCAATGAGCAGTTCTTC | CASSGELATLNEQFF
TRBJ2-7 | NA | TRBD1 | TRBV25-1 | TGTGCCAGCAGTGAATACCGGACAGGGGACTACGAGCAGTACTTC | CASSEYRTGDYEQYF
TRBJ1-6 | NA | NA | TRBV5-1 | TGCGCCAGCAGCAAAATGACAGGAGATAATTCACCCCTCCACTTT | CASSKMTGDNSPLHF
TRBJ2-1 | NA | NA | TRBV11-1 | TGTGCCAGCAGCGCAGACAGGAGTGAGCAGTTCTTC | CASSADRSEQFF
TRBJ1-2 | NA | NA | TRBV4-1 | TGCGCCAGCAGCCAAGATCCCGCAGGGGACTATGGCTACACCTTC | CASSQDPAGDYGYTF
TRBJ1-4 | NA | NA | TRBV9 | TGTGCCAGCAGCCCTAGTACGGGGATGGCTAATGAAAAACTGTTTTTT | CASSPSTGMANEKLFF
TRBJ1-2 | NA | NA | TRBV9 | TGTGCCAGCAGCGTAGCTCCGGGATCGGGCTACACCTTC | CASSVAPGSGYTF
TRBJ2-1 | NA | TRBD1 | TRBV30 | TGTGCCTGGAGTTACGAGGGGGACAGGGGATATGAGCAGTTCTTC | CAWSYEGDRGYEQFF
TRBJ1-1 | NA | TRBD1 | TRBV4-1 | TGCGCCAGCAGCGCCAGGGGGTTGGACACTGAAGCTTTCTTT | CASSARGLDTEAFF
TRBJ1-2 | few | NA | TRBV6-5 | TGTGCCAGCAGTTACTCGGGACTAAAGGATGGCTACACCTTC | CASSYSGLKDGYTF
TRBJ1-2 | NA | TRBD1 | TRBV10-2 | TGCGCCAGCAGGGGACAGTCAGGTGTTATAGGCTACACCTTC | CASRGQSGVIGYTF
TRBJ2-5 | NA | NA | TRBV3-1/TRBV3-2 | TGTGCCAGCAGCCAGCGGGCGGACCAAGAGACCCAGTACTTC | CASSQRADQETQYF
TRBJ1-4 | NA | NA | TRBV6-5 | TGTGCCAGCAGTTACTTAACAGATAATGAAAAACTGTTTTTT | CASSYLTDNEKLFF
TRBJ2-1 | few | TRBD2 | TRBV5-1 | TGCGCCAGCAGCTTGGGCGGGGGGGCCGCGGATGAGCAGTTCTTC | CASSLGGGAADEQFF
TRBJ2-1 | NA | NA | TRBV5-1 | TGCGCCAGCAGCTTTAGCCGCTCCGGCCTTTACAATGAGCAGTTCTTC | CASSFSRSGLYNEQFF
TRBJ2-4 | NA | TRBD2 | TRBV19 | TGTGCCAGTAGTATGACTAGCGGGACGAACATTCAGTACTTC | CASSMTSGTNIQYF
TRBJ1-1 | once | NA | TRBV20-1 | TGCAGTGCTAGTGCAGGGAGGGACACTGAAGCTTTCTTT | CSASAGRDTEAFF
TRBJ2-2 | NA | NA | TRBV7-2 | TGTGCCAGCAGCTTCTCCCCCGGGGAGCTGTTTTTT | CASSFSPGELFF
TRBJ1-5 | NA | NA | TRBV6-6 | TGTGCCAGCAGTCCCACCCCGGGACATTTTAGCAATCAGCCCCAGCATTTT | CASSPTPGHFSNQPQHF
TRBJ1-4 | NA | NA | TRBV29-1 | TGCAGCGTTGGGGATGTTTCTGGGGGCACCGTGAAACTGTTTTTT | CSVGDVSGGTVKLFF
TRBJ2-7 | NA | TRBD1 | TRBV5-4 | TGTGCCAGCAGCTTGGGTGACAGGGGGAGGGAGCAGTACTTC | CASSLGDRGREQYF
TRBJ2-7 | NA | NA | TRBV7-9 | TGTGCCAGCAGCCCCTCGAAGCCCTACGAGCAGTACTTC | CASSPSKPYEQYF
TRBJ2-2 | NA | TRBD1 | TRBV7-8 | TGTGCCAGCAGCTCAATTCGGAGACAGGGGATCGGGGAGCTGTTTTTT | CASSSIRRQGIGELFF
TRBJ2-7 | NA | NA | TRBV9 | TGTGCCAGCAGCGTAGACTGGACAGCCGCCTACGAGCAGTACTTC | CASSVDWTAAYEQYF
TRBJ1-1 | once | NA | TRBV19 | TGTGCCAGTAGTCCTCCCATTTGGGCCACTGAAGCTTTCTTT | CASSPPIWATEAFF
TRBJ2-2 | NA | NA | TRBV19 | TGTGCCAGTAGTTTAACAGGACGGGAGTGGACCGGGGAGCTGTTTTTT | CASSLTGREWTGELFF
TRBJ2-5 | NA | TRBD1 | TRBV9 | TGTGCCAGCAGCGAAGGCCCGGGACAGGGGGCGGGAGAGACCCAGTACTTC | CASSEGPGQGAGETQYF
TRBJ1-2 | NA | NA | TRBV25-1 | TGTGCCAGCAAGCCCTTTACAGGCCACTATGGCTACACCTTC | CASKPFTGHYGYTF
TRBJ1-4 | NA | TRBD1 | TRBV29-1 | TGCAGCGTTGGGGAAGGGGGCATAACTAATGAAAAACTGTTTTTT | CSVGEGGITNEKLFF
TRBJ1-2 | NA | NA | TRBV7-9 | TGTGCCAGCAGCCCCCCTACACCGGGGAACTATGGCTACACCTTC | CASSPPTPGNYGYTF
TRBJ1-4 | few | TRBD1 | TRBV5-1 | TGCGCCAGCGGACAGGGCACTGGTGAAAAACTGTTTTTT | CASGQGTGEKLFF
TRBJ1-5 | NA | NA | TRBV6-2/TRBV6-3 | TGTGCCAGCAGTTACTCGGGGCAGGGGCCCTTCAATCAGCCCCAGCATTTT | CASSYSGQGPFNQPQHF
TRBJ2-2 | NA | TRBD2 | TRBV12-5 | TGTGCTAGTGGTTCCCCCTTAACTAGCGAGAACACCGGGGAGCTGTTTTTT | CASGSPLTSENTGELFF
TRBJ2-1 | NA | TRBD2 | TRBV6-1 | TGTGCCAGCAGTGAACCACCGACTAGCGGGGTGAATGGGGAGCAGTTCTTC | CASSEPPTSGVNGEQFF
TRBJ2-2 | NA | NA | TRBV19 | TGTGCCAGTAGTATCTTCACCGGGGAGCTGTTTTTT | CASSIFTGELFF
TRBJ1-1 | NA | NA | TRBV19 | TGTGCCATCGAACCCTTGCGGTCAATGAACACTGAAGCTTTCTTT | CAIEPLRSMNTEAFF
TRBJ2-2 | NA | TRBD2 | TRBV6-5 | TGTGCCAGCAGCCTCGGGGGGACCGGGGAGCTGTTTTTT | CASSLGGTGELFF
TRBJ1-1 | NA | TRBD1 | TRBV5-6 | TGTGCCAGCAGCCAGGGGGCTGAAGCTTTCTTT | CASSQGAEAFF
TRBJ1-2 | NA | NA | TRBV7-9 | TGTGCCAGCAGCTTACGGGGGGTCTTCTATGGCTACACCTTC | CASSLRGVFYGYTF
TRBJ1-6 | once | NA | TRBV9 | TGTGCCAGCAGCGTAGACCTAAATTCACCCCTCCACTTT | CASSVDLNSPLHF